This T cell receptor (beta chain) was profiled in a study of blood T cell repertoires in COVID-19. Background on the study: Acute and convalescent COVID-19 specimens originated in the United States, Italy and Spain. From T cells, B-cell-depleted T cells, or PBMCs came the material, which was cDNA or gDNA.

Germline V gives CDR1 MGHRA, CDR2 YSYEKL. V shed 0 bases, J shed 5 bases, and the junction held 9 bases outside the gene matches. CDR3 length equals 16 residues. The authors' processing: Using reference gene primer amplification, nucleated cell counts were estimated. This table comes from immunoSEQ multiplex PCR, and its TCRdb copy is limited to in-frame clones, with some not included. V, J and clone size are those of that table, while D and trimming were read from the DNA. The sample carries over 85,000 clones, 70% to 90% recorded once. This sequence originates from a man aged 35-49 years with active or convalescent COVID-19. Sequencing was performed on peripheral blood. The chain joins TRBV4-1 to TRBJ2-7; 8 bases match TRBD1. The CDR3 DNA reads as TGCGCCAGCAGCCAAGATCCGCAGGGGGCAGTGAACGAGCAGTACTTC. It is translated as CASSQDPQGAVNEQYF.